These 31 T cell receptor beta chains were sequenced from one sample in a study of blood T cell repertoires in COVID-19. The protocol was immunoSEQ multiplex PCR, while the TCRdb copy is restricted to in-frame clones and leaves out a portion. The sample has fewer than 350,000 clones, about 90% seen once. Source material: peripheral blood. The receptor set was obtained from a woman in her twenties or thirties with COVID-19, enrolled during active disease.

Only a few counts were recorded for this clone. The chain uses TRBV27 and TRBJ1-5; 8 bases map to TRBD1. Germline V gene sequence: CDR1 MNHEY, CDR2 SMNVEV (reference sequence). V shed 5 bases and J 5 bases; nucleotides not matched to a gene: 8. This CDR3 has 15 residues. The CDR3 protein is CASSGQGVAHQPQHF. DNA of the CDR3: TGTGCCAGCAGTGGACAGGGAGTAGCCCATCAGCCCCAGCATTTT.

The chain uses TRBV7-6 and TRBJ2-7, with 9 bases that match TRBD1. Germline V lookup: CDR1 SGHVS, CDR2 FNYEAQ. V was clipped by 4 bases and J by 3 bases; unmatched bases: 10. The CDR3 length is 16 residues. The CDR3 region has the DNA TGTGCCAGCAGCTCTGAGGCTAGACAGGGGGGCTACGAGCAGTACTTC. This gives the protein CASSSEARQGGYEQYF.

The DNA of the CDR3 is TGCGCCAGCAGCCCGGACAGGGAACAAGAGACCCAGTACTTC. This translates into CASSPDREQETQYF. The J gene is TRBJ2-5, the V gene TRBV5-1, with 8 bases identical to TRBD1. J was trimmed by 2 bases and V by 4 bases; bases with no gene match: 4. Germline-derived CDR1 and CDR2 are SGHRS and YFSETQ. The CDR3 runs 14 residues.

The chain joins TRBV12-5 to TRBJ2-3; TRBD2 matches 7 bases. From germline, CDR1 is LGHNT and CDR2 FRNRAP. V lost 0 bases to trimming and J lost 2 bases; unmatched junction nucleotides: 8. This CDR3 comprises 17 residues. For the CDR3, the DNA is TGTGCTAGTGGTTTGGTACCTAGCGGTACGTTCACAGATACGCAGTATTTT. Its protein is CASGLVPSGTFTDTQYF.

The CDR3 coding sequence is TGTGCCAGCAGCTCAGGACAGGGGCTCGGCTACACCTTC. It translates to CASSSGQGLGYTF. This chain connects TRBV7-9 to TRBJ1-2, with 9 positions matching TRBD1. The V gene's germline CDR1 is SEHNR and CDR2 FQNEAQ (reference sequence). After removal of 4 bases from V and 8 bases from J, the junction contained 5 bases not matched to a gene. The CDR3 is 13 amino acids.

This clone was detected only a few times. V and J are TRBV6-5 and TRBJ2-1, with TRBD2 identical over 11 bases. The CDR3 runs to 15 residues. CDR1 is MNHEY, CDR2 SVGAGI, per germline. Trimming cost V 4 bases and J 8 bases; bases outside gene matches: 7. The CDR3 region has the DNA TGTGCCAGCAGTTCCGCGACTAGCGGGGTTGATGAGCAGTTCTTC. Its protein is CASSSATSGVDEQFF.

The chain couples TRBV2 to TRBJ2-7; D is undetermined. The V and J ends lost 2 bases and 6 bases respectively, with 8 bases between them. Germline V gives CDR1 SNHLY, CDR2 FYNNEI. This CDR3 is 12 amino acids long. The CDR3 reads CASSELKLEQYF. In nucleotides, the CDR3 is TGTGCCAGCAGTGAATTGAAACTCGAGCAGTACTTC. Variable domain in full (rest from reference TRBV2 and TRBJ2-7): EPEVTQTPSHQVTQMGQEVILRCVPISNHLYFYWYRQILGQKVEFLVSFYNNEISEKSEIFDDQFSVERPDGSNFTLKIRSTKLEDSAMYFCASSELKLEQYFGPGTRLTVT.

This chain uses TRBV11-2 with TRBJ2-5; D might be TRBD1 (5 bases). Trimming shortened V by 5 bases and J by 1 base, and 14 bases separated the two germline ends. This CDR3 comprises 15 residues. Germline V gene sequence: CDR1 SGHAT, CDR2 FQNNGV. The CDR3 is CASSRISTVQETQYF. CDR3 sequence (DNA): TGTGCCAGCAGCCGTATCTCGACAGTCCAAGAGACCCAGTACTTC.

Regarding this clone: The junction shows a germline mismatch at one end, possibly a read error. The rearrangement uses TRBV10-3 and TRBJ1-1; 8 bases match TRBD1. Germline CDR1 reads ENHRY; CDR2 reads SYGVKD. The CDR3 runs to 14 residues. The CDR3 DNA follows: TGTGCCATCAGGAGCTGGACAGGGAACCCTGAAGCTTTCTTT. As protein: CAIRSWTGNPEAFF.

The CDR3: CASSRGPRGLYNTQYF. CDR3 DNA sequence: TGTGCCAGCAGCAGGGGCCCGCGGGGTCTCTATAATACGCAGTATTTT. This chain joins TRBV7-6 and TRBJ2-3, with a tentative D call TRBD2 (6 bases). V lost 5 bases and J lost 7, with 22 bases in between. Germline lookup yields CDR1 SGHVS and CDR2 FNYEAQ. The length of the CDR3 is 16 residues.

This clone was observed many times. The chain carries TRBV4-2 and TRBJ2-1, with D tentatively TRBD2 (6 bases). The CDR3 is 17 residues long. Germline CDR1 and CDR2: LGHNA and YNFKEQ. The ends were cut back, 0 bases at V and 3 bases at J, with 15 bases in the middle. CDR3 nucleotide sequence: TGTGCCAGCAGCCAAGACCTAGCCGGGAGTGGCTACAATGAGCAGTTCTTC. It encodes CASSQDLAGSGYNEQFF.

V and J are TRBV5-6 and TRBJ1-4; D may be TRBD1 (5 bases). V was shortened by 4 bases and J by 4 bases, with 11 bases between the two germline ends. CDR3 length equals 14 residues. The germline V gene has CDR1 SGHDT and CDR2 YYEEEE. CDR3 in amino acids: CASSLQGLNEKLFF. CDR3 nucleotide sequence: TGTGCCAGCAGCCTTCAGGGACTTAATGAAAAACTGTTTTTT.

CDR3: CASSSTRGGRDNEQFF. CDR3 DNA sequence: TGTGCCAGCAGCTCTACTCGCGGGGGTCGGGACAATGAGCAGTTCTTC. The chain carries TRBV7-9 and TRBJ2-1; 7 bases agree with TRBD2. V lost 4 bases and J lost 5; bases outside the gene matches: 11. Germline CDR1 SEHNR, CDR2 FQNEAQ (reference sequence). The CDR3 runs to 16 residues.

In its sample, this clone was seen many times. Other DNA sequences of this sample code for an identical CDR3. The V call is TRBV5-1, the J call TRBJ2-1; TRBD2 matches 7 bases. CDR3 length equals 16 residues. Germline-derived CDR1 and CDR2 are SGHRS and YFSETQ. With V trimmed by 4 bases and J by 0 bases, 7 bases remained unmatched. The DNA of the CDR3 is TGCGCCAGCAGCCTACGGGGAGGGAGCTCCTACAATGAGCAGTTCTTC. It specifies CASSLRGGSSYNEQFF.

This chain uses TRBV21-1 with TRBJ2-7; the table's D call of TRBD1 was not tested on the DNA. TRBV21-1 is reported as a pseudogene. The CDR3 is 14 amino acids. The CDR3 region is CASSSRDSPYEQYF. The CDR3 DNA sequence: TGTGCCAGCAGCTCCCGGGACAGTCCCTACGAGCAGTACTTC.

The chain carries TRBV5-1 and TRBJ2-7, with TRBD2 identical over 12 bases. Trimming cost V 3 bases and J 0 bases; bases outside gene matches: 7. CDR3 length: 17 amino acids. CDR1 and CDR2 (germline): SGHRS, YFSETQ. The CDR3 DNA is TGCGCCAGCAGCTCCACAGGACTAGCGGGGTTCTCCTACGAGCAGTACTTC. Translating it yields CASSSTGLAGFSYEQYF.

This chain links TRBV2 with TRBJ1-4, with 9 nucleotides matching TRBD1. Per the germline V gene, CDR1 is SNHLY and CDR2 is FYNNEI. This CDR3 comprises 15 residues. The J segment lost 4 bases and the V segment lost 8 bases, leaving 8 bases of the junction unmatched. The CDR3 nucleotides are TGTGCCAGCTCCTTATTGGGACAGGGTAATGAAAAACTGTTTTTT. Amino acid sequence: CASSLLGQGNEKLFF.

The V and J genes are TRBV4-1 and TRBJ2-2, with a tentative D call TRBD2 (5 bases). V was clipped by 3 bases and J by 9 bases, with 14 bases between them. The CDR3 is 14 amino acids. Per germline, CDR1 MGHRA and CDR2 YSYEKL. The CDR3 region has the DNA TGCGCCAGCAGCCATGGAGCGGACGCCAGGGAGCTGTTTTTT. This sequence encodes CASSHGADARELFF.

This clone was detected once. This chain's CDR3 is CATQQVDRAGSPLHF. The CDR3, as DNA: TGTGCCACCCAGCAGGTGGACAGGGCAGGTTCACCCCTCCACTTT. V and J are TRBV2 and TRBJ1-6, with TRBD1 identical over 8 bases. Trimming removed 10 bases from V and 9 bases from J; junction bases left unmatched: 14. Germline V gene lookup returns CDR1 SNHLY and CDR2 FYNNEI. This CDR3 spans 15 amino acids. Looking up the rest from reference TRBV2 and TRBJ1-6 gives the full variable domain: EPEVTQTPSHQVTQMGQEVILRCVPISNHLYFYWYRQILGQKVEFLVSFYNNEISEKSEIFDDQFSVERPDGSNFTLKIRSTKLEDSAMYFCATQQVDRAGSPLHFGNGTRLTVT.

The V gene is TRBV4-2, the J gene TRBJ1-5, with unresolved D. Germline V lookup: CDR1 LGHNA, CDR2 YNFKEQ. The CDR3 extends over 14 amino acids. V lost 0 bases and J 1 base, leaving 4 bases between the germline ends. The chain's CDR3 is CASSQDKSNQPQHF. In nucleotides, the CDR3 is TGTGCCAGCAGCCAAGATAAAAGCAATCAGCCCCAGCATTTT.

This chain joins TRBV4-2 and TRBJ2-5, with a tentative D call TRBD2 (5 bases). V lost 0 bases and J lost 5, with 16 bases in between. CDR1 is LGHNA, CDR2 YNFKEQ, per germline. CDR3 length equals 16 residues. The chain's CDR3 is CASSQDSGLGSETQYF. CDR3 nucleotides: TGTGCCAGCAGCCAAGATAGTGGACTTGGATCCGAGACCCAGTACTTC.

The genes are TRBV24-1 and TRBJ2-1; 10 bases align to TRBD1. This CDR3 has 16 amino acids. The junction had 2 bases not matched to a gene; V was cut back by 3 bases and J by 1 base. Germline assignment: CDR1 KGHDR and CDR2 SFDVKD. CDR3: CATSDVDRGSYNEQFF. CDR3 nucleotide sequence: TGTGCCACCAGTGATGTGGACAGGGGGTCCTACAATGAGCAGTTCTTC.

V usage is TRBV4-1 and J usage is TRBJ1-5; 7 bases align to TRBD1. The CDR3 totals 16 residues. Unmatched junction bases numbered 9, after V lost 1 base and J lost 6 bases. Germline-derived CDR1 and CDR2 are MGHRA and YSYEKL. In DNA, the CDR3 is TGCGCCAGCAGCCAAGGCCATGACAGGGTAGGTCAGCCCCAGCATTTT. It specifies CASSQGHDRVGQPQHF.

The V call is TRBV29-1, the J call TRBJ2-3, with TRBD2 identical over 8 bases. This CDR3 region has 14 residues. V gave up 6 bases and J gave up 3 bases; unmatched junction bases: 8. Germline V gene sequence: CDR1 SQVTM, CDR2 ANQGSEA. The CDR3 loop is CSVAREGRTDTQYF. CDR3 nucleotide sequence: TGCAGCGTCGCACGGGAGGGACGGACAGATACGCAGTATTTT.

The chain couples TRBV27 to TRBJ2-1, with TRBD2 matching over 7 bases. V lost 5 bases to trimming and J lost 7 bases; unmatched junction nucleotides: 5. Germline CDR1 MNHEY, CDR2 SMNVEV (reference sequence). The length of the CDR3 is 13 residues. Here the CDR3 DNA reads TGTGCCAGCAGTGACAGCGGGAAAAATGAGCAGTTCTTC. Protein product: CASSDSGKNEQFF.

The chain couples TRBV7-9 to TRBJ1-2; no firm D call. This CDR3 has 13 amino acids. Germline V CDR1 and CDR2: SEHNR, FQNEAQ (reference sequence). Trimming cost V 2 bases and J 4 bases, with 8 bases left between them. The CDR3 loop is CASSLSTSYGYTF. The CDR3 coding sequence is TGTGCCAGCAGCTTATCCACCAGCTATGGCTACACCTTC.

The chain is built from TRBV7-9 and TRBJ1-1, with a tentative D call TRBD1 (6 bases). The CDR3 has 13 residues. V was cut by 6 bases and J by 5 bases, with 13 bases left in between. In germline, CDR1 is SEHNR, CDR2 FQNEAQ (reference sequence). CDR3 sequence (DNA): TGTGCCAGCAGGGCAGGGGTCCGAACTGAAGCTTTCTTT. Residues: CASRAGVRTEAFF.

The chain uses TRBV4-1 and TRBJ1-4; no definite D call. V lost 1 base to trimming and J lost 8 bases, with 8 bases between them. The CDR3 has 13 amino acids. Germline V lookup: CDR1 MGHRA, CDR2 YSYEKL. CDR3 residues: CASSQVGFEKLFF. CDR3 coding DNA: TGCGCCAGCAGCCAAGTTGGCTTCGAAAAACTGTTTTTT.

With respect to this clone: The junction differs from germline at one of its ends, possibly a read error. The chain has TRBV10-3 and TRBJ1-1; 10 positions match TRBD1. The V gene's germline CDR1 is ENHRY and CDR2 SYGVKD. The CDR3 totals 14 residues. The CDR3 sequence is CAITVWDRGTTAVF. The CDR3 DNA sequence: TGTGCCATCACCGTGTGGGACAGGGGTACCACCGCCGTTTTT.

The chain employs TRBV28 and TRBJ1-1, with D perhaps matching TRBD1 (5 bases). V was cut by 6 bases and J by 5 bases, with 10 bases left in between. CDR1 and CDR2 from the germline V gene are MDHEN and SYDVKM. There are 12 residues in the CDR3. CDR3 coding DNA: TGTGCCAGCAGGTTCGGGGGGACTGAAGCTTTCTTT. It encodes CASRFGGTEAFF.

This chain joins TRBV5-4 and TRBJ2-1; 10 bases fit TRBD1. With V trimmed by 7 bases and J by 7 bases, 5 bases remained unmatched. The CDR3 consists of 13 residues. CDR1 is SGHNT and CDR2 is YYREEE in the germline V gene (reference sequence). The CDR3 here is CASEDRGQNEQFF. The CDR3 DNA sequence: TGTGCCAGCGAAGACAGGGGGCAAAATGAGCAGTTCTTC.